The clone carrying this TCR beta chain showed up many times. Its antigen remains unknown. This entry belongs to a study of response to subunit inactivated influenza vaccine. Notes on the study in general: New T cells are recruited in small numbers by each seasonal influenza vaccination, according to the authors' suggestion.

TCRdb ran MiXCR on the RT-PCR reads and lists one entry per CDR3 protein. In the table there are some 540,000 distinct CDR3 sequences, roughly a quarter of which are singletons. CDR1 is MNHEY, CDR2 SVGEGT, per germline. The CDR3 runs to 13 residues. V was shortened by 6 bases and J by 0 bases, with 9 bases between the two germline ends. The data also belong to a second study, concerning T cells expressing NK-cell markers. That work adds: Beta-chain TCR cDNA was generated via 5'RACE template switching with UMIs. Of CD8+ T cells, roughly 1.0-8% belonged to dominant NKG2C+ clonotypes in 5 to 7 donors. Expanded NKG2C+ T cell clones had unclear HCMV specificity.

Sequencing was performed on CD4+ T cells sorted from PBMCs, taken 12 days after vaccination. This TCR was recovered from a man aged 45-65 years who received an inactivated influenza vaccine. The chain combines TRBV6-2 or TRBV6-3 with TRBJ2-7; TRBD2 might be the D (6 bases). CDR3: CASRPGGSYEQYF. CDR3 coding DNA: TGTGCCAGCAGACCCGGGGGCTCCTACGAGCAGTACTTC.